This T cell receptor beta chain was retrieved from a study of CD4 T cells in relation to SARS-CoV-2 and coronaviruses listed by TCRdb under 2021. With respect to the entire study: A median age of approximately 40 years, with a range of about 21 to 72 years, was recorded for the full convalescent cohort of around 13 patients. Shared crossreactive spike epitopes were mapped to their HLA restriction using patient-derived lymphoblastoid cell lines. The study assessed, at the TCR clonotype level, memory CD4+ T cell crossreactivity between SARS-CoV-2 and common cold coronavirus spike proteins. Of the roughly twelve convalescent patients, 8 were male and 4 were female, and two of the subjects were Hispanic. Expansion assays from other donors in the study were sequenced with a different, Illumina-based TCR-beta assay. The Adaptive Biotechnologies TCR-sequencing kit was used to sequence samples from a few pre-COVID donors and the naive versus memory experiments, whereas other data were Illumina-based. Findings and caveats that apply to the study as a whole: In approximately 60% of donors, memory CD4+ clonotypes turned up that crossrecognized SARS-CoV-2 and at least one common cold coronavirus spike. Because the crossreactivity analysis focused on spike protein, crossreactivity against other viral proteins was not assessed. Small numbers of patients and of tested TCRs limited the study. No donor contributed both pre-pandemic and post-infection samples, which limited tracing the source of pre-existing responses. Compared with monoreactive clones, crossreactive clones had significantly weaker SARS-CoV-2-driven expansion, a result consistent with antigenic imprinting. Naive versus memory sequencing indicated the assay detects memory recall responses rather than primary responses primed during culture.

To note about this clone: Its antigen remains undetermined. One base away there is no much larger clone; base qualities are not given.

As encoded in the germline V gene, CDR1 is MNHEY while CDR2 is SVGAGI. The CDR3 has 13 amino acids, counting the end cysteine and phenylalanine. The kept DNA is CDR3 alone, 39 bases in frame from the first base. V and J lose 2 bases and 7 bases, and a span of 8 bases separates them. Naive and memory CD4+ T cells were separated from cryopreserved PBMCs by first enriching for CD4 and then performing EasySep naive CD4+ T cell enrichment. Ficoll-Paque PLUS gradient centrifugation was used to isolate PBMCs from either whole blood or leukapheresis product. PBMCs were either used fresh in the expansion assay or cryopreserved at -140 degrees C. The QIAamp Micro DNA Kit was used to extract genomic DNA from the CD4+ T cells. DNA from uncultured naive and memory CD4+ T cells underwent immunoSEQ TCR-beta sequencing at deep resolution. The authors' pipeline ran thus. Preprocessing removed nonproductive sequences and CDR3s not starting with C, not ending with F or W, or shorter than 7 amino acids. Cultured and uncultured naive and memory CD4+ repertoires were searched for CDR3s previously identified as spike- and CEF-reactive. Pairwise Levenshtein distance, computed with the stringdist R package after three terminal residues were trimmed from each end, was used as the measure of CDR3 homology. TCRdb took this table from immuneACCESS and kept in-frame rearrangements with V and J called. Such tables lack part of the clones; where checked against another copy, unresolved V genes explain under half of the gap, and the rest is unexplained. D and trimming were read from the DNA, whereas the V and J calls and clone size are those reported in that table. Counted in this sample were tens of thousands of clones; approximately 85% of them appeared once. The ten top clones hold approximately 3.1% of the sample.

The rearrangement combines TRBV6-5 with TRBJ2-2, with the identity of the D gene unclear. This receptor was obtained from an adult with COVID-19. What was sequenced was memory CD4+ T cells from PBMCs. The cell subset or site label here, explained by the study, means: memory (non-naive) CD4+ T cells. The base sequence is TGTGCCAGCAGTTACGGGGTTCACGGGGAGCTGTTTTTT. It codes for CASSYGVHGELFF.